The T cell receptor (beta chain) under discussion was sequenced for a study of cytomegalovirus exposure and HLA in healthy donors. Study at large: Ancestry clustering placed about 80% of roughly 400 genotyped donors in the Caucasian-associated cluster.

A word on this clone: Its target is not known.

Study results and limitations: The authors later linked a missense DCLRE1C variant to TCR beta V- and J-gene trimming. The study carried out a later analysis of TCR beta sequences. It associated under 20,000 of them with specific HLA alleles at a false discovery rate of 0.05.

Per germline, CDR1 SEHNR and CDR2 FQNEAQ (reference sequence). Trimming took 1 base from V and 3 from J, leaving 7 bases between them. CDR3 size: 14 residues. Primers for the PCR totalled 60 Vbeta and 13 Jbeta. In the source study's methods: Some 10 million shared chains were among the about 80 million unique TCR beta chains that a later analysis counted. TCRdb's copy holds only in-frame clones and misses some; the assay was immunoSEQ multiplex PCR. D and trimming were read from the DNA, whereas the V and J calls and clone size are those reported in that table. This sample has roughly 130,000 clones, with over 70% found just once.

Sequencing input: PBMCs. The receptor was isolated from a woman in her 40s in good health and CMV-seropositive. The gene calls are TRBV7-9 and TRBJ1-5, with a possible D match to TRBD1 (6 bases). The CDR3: CASSLGQVNQPQHF. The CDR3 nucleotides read TGTGCCAGCAGCTTAGGACAGGTCAATCAGCCCCAGCATTTT. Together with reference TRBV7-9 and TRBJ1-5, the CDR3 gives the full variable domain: DTGVSQNPRHKITKRGQNVTFRCDPISEHNRLYWYRQTLGQGPEFLTYFQNEAQLEKSRLLSDRFSAERPKGSFSTLEIQRTEQGDSAMYLCASSLGQVNQPQHFGDGTRLSIL.